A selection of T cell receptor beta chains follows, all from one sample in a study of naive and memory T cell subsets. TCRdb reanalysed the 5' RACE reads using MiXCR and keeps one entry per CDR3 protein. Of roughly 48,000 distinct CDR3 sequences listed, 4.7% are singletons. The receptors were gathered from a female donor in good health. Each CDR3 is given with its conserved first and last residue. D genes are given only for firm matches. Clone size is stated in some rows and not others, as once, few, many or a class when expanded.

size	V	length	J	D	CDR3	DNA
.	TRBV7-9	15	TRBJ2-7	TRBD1	CASSTPGQGFPEQYF	TGTGCCAGCAGCACTCCGGGACAGGGATTCCCCGAGCAGTACTTC
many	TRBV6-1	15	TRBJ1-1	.	CASSEGQARNTEAFF	TGTGCCAGCAGTGAAGGACAGGCGAGGAACACTGAAGCTTTCTTT
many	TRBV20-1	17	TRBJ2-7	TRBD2	CSARDPYRGGWDYEQYF	TGCAGTGCTAGAGATCCCTACCGGGGGGGCTGGGACTACGAGCAGTACTTC
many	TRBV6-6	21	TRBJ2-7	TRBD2	CASSTRGLTGALAGGAYEQYF	TGTGCCAGCAGTACTCGAGGGTTAACAGGGGCTCTAGCGGGAGGTGCCTACGAGCAGTACTTC
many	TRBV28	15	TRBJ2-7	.	CASSLLGREGNEQYF	TGTGCCAGCAGTTTATTAGGTCGGGAAGGTAACGAGCAGTACTTC
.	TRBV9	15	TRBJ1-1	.	CASSVPIGWNTEAFF	TGTGCCAGCAGCGTCCCAATCGGATGGAACACTGAAGCTTTCTTT
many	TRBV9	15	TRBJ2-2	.	CASSVAGANTGELFF	TGTGCCAGCAGCGTAGCCGGCGCGAACACCGGGGAGCTGTTTTTT
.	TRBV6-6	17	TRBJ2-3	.	CASSYPRVGTSTDTQYF	TGTGCCAGCAGTTACCCTCGGGTGGGGACTAGCACAGATACGCAGTATTTT
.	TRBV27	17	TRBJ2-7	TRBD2	CASSPRPLTSGSGEQYF	TGTGCCAGCAGTCCCAGACCTTTGACTAGCGGGTCCGGCGAGCAGTACTTC
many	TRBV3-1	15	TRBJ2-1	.	CASSQSGLGVGEQFF	TGTGCCAGCAGCCAATCTGGTCTGGGAGTTGGTGAGCAGTTCTTC
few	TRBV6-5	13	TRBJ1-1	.	CASSYFLNTEAFF	TGTGCCAGCAGTTACTTTTTGAACACTGAAGCTTTCTTT
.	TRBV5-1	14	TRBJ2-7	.	CASSSDAASYEQYF	TGCGCCAGCAGTTCTGACGCGGCCTCCTACGAGCAGTACTTC
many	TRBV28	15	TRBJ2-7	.	CASSLEEAHPYEQYF	TGTGCCAGCAGTTTAGAAGAGGCACACCCCTACGAGCAGTACTTC
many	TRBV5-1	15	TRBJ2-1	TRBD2	CASSLLAGEYNEQFF	TGCGCCAGCAGCTTACTAGCGGGAGAGTACAATGAGCAGTTCTTC
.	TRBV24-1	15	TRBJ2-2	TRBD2	CATSRGGSWTGELFF	TGTGCCACCAGTCGCGGGGGGTCTTGGACCGGGGAGCTGTTTTTT
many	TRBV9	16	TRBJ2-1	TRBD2	CASLATSGGTYNEQFF	TGTGCCAGCCTCGCCACTAGCGGGGGGACTTACAATGAGCAGTTCTTC
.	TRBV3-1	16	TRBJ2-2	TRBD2	CASSRLAGGGSGELFF	TGTGCCAGCAGCCGTTTAGCGGGAGGTGGTTCCGGGGAGCTGTTTTTT
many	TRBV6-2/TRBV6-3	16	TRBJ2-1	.	CASSDRQGRSGNEQFF	TGTGCCAGCAGTGACAGGCAGGGCCGGTCGGGGAATGAGCAGTTCTTC
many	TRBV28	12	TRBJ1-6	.	CASSYSVSPLHF	TGTGCCAGCAGTTACAGTGTTTCACCCCTCCACTTT
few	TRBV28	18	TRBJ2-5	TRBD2	CASSLGNRGGGTRETQYF	TGTGCCAGCAGTTTAGGGAATCGCGGGGGGGGAACTCGAGAGACCCAGTACTTC
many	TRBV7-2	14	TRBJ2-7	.	CASSLVVANYEQYF	TGTGCCAGCAGCTTAGTCGTCGCAAACTACGAGCAGTACTTC
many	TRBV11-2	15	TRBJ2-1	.	CASSYGLTAYNEQFF	TGTGCCAGCAGCTATGGACTAACGGCCTACAATGAGCAGTTCTTC
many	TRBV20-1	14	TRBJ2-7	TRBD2	CSASLTSGSYEQYF	TGCAGTGCTAGTTTGACTAGCGGGTCCTACGAGCAGTACTTC
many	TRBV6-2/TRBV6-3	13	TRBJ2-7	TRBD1	CASTKTGKYEQYF	TGTGCCAGCACCAAGACAGGGAAGTACGAGCAGTACTTC
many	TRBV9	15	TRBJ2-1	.	CASSVEASSYNEQFF	TGTGCCAGCAGCGTAGAAGCATCCTCCTACAATGAGCAGTTCTTC
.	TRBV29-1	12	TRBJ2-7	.	CSVEETDYEQYF	TGCAGCGTTGAAGAAACAGACTACGAGCAGTACTTC
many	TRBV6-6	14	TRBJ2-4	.	CASSYSEAKNIQYF	TGTGCCAGCAGTTACTCGGAAGCCAAAAACATTCAGTACTTC
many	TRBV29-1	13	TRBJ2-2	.	CSVPTLNTGELFF	TGCAGCGTTCCTACATTGAACACCGGGGAGCTGTTTTTT
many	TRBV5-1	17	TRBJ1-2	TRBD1	CASSSRQGAIANYGYTF	TGCGCCAGCAGCTCCCGACAGGGGGCCATAGCTAACTATGGCTACACCTTC
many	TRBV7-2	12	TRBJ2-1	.	CASSLASNEQFF	TGTGCCAGCAGCTTAGCCAGCAATGAGCAGTTCTTC
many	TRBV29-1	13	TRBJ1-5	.	CSVVVSKDQPQHF	TGCAGCGTTGTGGTCTCAAAAGATCAGCCCCAGCATTTT
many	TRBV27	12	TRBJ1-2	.	CASSSGMLGYTF	TGTGCCAGCAGTTCTGGTATGCTGGGCTACACCTTC
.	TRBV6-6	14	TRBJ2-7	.	CASSYSHEGYEQYF	TGTGCCAGCAGTTACTCGCACGAGGGCTACGAGCAGTACTTC
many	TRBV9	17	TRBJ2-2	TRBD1	CASSASSPGQLTGELFF	TGTGCCAGCAGCGCCAGTAGTCCGGGACAGCTCACCGGGGAGCTGTTTTTT
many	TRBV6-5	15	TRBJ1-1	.	CASSRLLQGTAEAFF	TGTGCCAGCAGTCGGCTACTCCAGGGGACGGCTGAAGCTTTCTTT
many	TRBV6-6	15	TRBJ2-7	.	CASSRGPGLSYEQYF	TGTGCCAGCAGCCGGGGCCCGGGGCTGTCCTACGAGCAGTACTTC
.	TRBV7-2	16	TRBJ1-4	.	CASSLIVRATNEKLFF	TGTGCCAGCAGCTTAATAGTCAGAGCAACTAATGAAAAACTGTTTTTT
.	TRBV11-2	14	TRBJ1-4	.	CASSLDPGDEKLFF	TGTGCCAGCAGCTTAGACCCGGGAGATGAAAAACTGTTTTTT
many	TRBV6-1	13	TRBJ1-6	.	CASSDRDNSPLHF	TGTGCCAGCAGTGACAGGGACAATTCACCCCTCCACTTT
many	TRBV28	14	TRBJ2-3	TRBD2	CASITGRRADTQYF	TGTGCCAGCATAACCGGGAGGAGGGCAGATACGCAGTATTTT
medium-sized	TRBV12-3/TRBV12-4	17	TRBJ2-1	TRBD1	CASSSGKGQSNLNEQFF	TGTGCCAGCAGTTCAGGAAAGGGACAGAGTAATCTCAATGAGCAGTTCTTC
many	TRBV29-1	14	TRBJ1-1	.	CSVELIGLNTEAFF	TGCAGCGTTGAATTAATTGGTCTGAACACTGAAGCTTTCTTT
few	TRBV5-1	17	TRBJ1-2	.	CASSLAAHPTPNYGYTF	TGCGCCAGCAGCTTGGCCGCGCACCCGACACCAAACTATGGCTACACCTTC
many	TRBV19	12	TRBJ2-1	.	CASSIGNNEQFF	TGTGCCAGTAGTATTGGCAACAATGAGCAGTTCTTC
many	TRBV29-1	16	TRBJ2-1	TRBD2	CSVDAPGLALYNEQFF	TGCAGCGTTGATGCTCCGGGACTAGCGCTATACAATGAGCAGTTCTTC
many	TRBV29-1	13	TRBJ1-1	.	CSVEDPRIPEAFF	TGCAGCGTTGAAGATCCCCGGATCCCTGAAGCTTTCTTT
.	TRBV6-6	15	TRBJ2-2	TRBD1	CASLTGGRNTGELFF	TGTGCCAGCCTTACAGGGGGCCGTAACACCGGGGAGCTGTTTTTT
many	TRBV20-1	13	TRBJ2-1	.	CSALWAVNNEQFF	TGCAGTGCCTTATGGGCAGTCAACAATGAGCAGTTCTTC
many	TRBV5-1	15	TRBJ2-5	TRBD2	CASSLGSGSHETQYF	TGCGCCAGCAGCTTGGGTAGCGGGAGTCATGAGACCCAGTACTTC
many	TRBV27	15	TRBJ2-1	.	CASSFYGSSYNEQFF	TGTGCCAGCAGTTTTTATGGGAGCTCCTACAATGAGCAGTTCTTC
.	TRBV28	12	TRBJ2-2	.	CASSANTGELFF	TGTGCCAGCAGTGCGAACACCGGGGAGCTGTTTTTT
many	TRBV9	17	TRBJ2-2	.	CASSPRPTRPDTGELFF	TGTGCCAGCAGCCCCCGCCCAACCAGGCCAGACACCGGGGAGCTGTTTTTT
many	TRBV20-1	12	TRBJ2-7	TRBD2	CSGTIRSYEQYF	TGCAGCGGGACTATCAGATCCTACGAGCAGTACTTC
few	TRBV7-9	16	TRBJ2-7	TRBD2	CASSFPTSGPSYEQYF	TGTGCCAGCAGCTTTCCTACTAGCGGCCCCTCCTACGAGCAGTACTTC
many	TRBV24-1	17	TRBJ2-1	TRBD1	CATSDRGRTGFYNEQFF	TGTGCCACCAGTGACCGGGGAAGGACAGGATTCTACAATGAGCAGTTCTTC